This T cell receptor beta chain derives from a study of OX40 agonist ivuxolimab in advanced cancers. The investigators sampled blood at baseline, at cycle 4 day 1, and at cycle 7 day 1. CDR3 length: 15 residues. CDR1 and CDR2 from the germline V gene are SEHNR and FQNEAQ (reference sequence). Sequencing used immunoSEQ multiplex PCR; TCRdb keeps in-frame clones, though not all of them. The table lists 25,000 to 40,000 clones, around 87% of them singletons, with under 30% in the top ten. The receptor comes from an adult with an advanced solid tumor such as melanoma, head and neck, liver or kidney cancer. Sequences were derived from CD4+ or CD8+ T cells sorted from blood, sampled in a trial of the OX40 agonist ivuxolimab. The V gene is TRBV7-9, the J gene TRBJ2-5, with 7 nucleotides matching TRBD2. With the DNA end fitting TRBJ2-7 better, the J assignment may be wrong. CDR3 in DNA: TGTGCCAGCAGCTTGGTACAAGCGGGGATTTACGAGCAGTACTTC. It specifies CASSLVQAGIYEQYF.